This T cell receptor (beta chain) is drawn from a study of Graves' ophthalmopathy and Graves' hyperthyroidism. Broader study findings: In blood appeared most of the expanded thyroid clonotypes whose frequency exceeded 0.001.

The germline V gene has CDR1 KGHDR and CDR2 SFDVKD. The CDR3 loop spans 13 amino acids. V was trimmed by 9 bases and J by 4 bases, leaving 15 bases between them. Active ophthalmopathy (CAS at least 3, NOSPECS at least 4), lasting under 3 months. Other autoimmune diseases, uncontrolled infections, pregnancy or lactation excluded patients from enrollment. Details on this clonotype: Its antigen is unidentified. A much larger clone differs from this one at a single base, so this may be a read error.

RNA transcripts served as template for amplifying TCR beta CDR3 sequences. HTBI-primed first-round RT-PCR preceded second-round multiplex PCR. One entry per CDR3 protein results from TCRdb running MiXCR on the multiplex PCR reads. This table holds approximately 210,000 distinct CDR3 sequences, roughly 21% found once. This sequence joins TRBV24-1 and TRBJ2-7; tentatively, D is TRBD2 (6 bases). The clonotype was recovered from a woman in her forties or fifties with Graves' ophthalmopathy. Input material: peripheral blood. For the CDR3, the DNA is TGTGCCACCGGACCAGGGAGCGGGTACGAGCAGTACTTC. It is translated as CATGPGSGYEQYF.